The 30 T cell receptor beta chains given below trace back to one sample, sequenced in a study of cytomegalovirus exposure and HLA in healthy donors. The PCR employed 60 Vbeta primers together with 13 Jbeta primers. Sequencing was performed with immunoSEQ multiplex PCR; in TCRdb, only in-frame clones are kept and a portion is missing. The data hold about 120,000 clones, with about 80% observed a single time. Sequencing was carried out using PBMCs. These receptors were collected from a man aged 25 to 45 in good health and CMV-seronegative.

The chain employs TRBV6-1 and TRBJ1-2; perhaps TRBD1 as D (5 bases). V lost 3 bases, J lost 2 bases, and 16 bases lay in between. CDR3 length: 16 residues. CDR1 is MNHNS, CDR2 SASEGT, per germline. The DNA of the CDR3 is TGTGCCAGCAGTGACCGGTGGGACTCTTTCAACTATGGCTACACCTTC. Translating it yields CASSDRWDSFNYGYTF.

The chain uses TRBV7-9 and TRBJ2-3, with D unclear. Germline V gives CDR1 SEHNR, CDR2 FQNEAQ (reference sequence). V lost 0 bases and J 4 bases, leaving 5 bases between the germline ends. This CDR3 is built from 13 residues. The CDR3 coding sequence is TGTGCCAGCAGCTTAGCCTTAGCAGATACGCAGTATTTT. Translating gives CASSLALADTQYF. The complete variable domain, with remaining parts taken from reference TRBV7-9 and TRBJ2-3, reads DTGVSQNPRHKITKRGQNVTFRCDPISEHNRLYWYRQTLGQGPEFLTYFQNEAQLEKSRLLSDRFSAERPKGSFSTLEIQRTEQGDSAMYLCASSLALADTQYFGPGTRLTVL.

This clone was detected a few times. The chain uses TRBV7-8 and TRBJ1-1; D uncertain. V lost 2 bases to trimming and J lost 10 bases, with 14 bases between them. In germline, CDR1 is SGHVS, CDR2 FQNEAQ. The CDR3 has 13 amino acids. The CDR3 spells CASSLRSGRVAFF. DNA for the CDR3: TGTGCCAGCAGCTTACGGTCGGGGAGGGTAGCTTTCTTT. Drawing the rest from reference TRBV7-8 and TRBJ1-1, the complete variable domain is GAGVSQSPRYKVAKRGQDVALRCDPISGHVSLFWYQQALGQGPEFLTYFQNEAQLDKSGLPSDRFFAERPEGSVSTLKIQRTQQEDSAVYLCASSLRSGRVAFFGQGTRLTVV.

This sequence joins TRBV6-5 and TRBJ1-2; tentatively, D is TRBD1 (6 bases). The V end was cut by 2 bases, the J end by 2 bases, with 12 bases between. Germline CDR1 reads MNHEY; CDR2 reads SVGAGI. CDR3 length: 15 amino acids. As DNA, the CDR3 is TGTGCCAGCAGTTACGGGCCGACAGGAAACTATGGCTACACCTTC. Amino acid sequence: CASSYGPTGNYGYTF.

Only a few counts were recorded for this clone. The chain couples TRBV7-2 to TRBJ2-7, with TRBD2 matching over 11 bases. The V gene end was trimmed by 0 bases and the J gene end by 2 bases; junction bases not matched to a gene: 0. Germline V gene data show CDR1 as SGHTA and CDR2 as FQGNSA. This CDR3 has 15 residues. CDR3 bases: TGTGCCAGCAGCTTAGCTAGCGGGAGGGCCTACGAGCAGTACTTC. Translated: CASSLASGRAYEQYF.

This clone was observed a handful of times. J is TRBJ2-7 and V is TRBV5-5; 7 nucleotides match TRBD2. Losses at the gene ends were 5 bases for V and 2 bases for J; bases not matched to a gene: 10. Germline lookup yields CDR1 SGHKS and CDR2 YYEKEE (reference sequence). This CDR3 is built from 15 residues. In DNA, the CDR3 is TGTGCCAGCAGTTTTCCTCGGGACTACACCTACGAGCAGTACTTC. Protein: CASSFPRDYTYEQYF.

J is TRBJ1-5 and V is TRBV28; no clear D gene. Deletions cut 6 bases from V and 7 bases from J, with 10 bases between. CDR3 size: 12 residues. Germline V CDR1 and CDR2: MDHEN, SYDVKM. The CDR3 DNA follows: TGTGCCAGCAGATACTCAGGACAGCCCCAGCATTTT. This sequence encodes CASRYSGQPQHF.

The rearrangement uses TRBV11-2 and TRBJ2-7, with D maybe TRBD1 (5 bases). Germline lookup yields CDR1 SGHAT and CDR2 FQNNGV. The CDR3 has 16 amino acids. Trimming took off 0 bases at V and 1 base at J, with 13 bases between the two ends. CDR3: CASSLDRRQRSYEQYF. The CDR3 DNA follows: TGTGCCAGCAGCTTAGATCGCCGACAGAGATCCTACGAGCAGTACTTC. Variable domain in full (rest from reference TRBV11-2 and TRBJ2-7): EAGVAQSPRYKIIEKRQSVAFWCNPISGHATLYWYQQILGQGPKLLIQFQNNGVVDDSQLPKDRFSAERLKGVDSTLKIQPAKLEDSAVYLCASSLDRRQRSYEQYFGPGTRLTVT.

CDR3 nucleotides: TGTGCCTTACTAATAGCGACTGCTGAAGCTTTCTTT. Amino acid sequence: CALLIATAEAFF. This chain uses TRBV30 with TRBJ1-1; D is uncertain. Trimming left V 7 bases short and J 6 bases short, with 15 bases between. Per the germline V gene, CDR1 is GTSNPN and CDR2 is SVGIG (reference sequence). There are 12 residues in the CDR3. Variable domain in full (rest from reference TRBV30 and TRBJ1-1): SQTIHQWPATLVQPVGSPLSLECTVEGTSNPNLYWYRQAAGRGLQLLFYSVGIGQISSEVPQNLSASRPQDRQFILSSKKLLLSDSGFYLCALLIATAEAFFGQGTRLTVV.

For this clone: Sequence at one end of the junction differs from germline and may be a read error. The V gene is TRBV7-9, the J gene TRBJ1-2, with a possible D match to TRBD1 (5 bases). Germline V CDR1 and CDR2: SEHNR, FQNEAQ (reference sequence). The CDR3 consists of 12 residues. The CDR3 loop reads CASSGDGYGYPF. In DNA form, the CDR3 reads TGTGCCAGCTCGGGGGATGGCTATGGCTACCCCTTC. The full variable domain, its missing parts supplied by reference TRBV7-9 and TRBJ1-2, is DTGVSQNPRHKITKRGQNVTFRCDPISEHNRLYWYRQTLGQGPEFLTYFQNEAQLEKSRLLSDRFSAERPKGSFSTLEIQRTEQGDSAMYLCASSGDGYGYPFGSGTRLTVV.

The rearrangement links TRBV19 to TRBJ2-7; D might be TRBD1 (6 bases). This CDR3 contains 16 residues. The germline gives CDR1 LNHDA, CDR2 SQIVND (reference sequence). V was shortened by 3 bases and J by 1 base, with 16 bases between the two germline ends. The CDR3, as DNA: TGTGCCAGTAGTATCCAGACAGGACCTACGTCCTACGAGCAGTACTTC. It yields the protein CASSIQTGPTSYEQYF.

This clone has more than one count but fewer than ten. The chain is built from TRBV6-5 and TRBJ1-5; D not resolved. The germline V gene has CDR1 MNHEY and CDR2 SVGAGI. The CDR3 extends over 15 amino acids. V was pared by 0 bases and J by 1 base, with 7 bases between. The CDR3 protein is CASSYSGRSNQPQHF. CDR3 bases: TGTGCCAGCAGTTACTCGGGCAGGAGCAATCAGCCCCAGCATTTT.

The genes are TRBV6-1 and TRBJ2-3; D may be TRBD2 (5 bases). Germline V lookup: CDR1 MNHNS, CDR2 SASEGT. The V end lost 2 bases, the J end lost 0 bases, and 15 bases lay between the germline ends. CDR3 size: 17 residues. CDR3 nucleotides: TGTGCCAGCAGTGAATTTCGGCGGGCCGCTAGCACAGATACGCAGTATTTT. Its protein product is CASSEFRRAASTDTQYF.

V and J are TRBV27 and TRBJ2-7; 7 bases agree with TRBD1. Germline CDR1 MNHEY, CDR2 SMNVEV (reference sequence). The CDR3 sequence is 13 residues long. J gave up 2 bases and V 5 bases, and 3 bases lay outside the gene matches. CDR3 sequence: CASSPGQTYEQYF. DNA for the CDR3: TGTGCCAGCAGTCCGGGACAGACCTACGAGCAGTACTTC.

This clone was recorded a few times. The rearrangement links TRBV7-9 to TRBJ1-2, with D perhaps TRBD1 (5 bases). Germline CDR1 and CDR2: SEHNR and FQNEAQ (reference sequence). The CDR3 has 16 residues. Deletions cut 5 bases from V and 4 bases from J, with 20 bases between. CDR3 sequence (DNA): TGTGCCAGCAGCCATAACCGGGACTTTCAACCCTATGGCTACACCTTC. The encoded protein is CASSHNRDFQPYGYTF.

CDR3 in DNA: TGTGCCAGCAGCGACACCCTCGGTTCCTACGAGCAGTACTTC. Translation gives CASSDTLGSYEQYF. The chain recombines TRBV27 with TRBJ2-7; no firm D call. V gave up 6 bases and J gave up 1 base, with 13 bases separating them. The CDR3 consists of 14 residues. From germline, CDR1 is MNHEY and CDR2 SMNVEV (reference sequence).

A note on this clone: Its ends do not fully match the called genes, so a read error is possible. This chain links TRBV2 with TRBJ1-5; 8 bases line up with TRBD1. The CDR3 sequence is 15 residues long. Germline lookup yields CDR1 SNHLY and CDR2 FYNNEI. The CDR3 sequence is CASSTGQGANQPQNF. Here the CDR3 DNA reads TGTGCCAGCAGCACCGGACAGGGTGCAAATCAGCCCCAGAATTTT.

CDR3 sequence: CASSLQGAGNTIYF. The CDR3 DNA follows: TGTGCCAGCAGTTTACAGGGTGCGGGAAACACCATATATTTT. The chain couples TRBV27 to TRBJ1-3; the D gene is possibly TRBD1 (5 bases). Germline V CDR1 and CDR2: MNHEY, SMNVEV (reference sequence). V was cut by 2 bases and J by 4 bases, with 9 bases left in between. The CDR3 spans 14 residues.

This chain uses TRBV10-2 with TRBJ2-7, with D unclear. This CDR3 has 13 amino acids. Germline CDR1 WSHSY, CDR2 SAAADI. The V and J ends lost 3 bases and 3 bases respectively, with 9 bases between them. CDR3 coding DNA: TGCGCCAGCAGTGAAGCCACCTACTACGAGCAGTACTTC. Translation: CASSEATYYEQYF.

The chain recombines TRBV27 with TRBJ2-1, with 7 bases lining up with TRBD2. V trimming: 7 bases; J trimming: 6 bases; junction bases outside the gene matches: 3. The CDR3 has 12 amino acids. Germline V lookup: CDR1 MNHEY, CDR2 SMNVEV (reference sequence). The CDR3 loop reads CASTSGGNEQFF. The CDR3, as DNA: TGTGCCAGCACTAGCGGTGGCAATGAGCAGTTCTTC.

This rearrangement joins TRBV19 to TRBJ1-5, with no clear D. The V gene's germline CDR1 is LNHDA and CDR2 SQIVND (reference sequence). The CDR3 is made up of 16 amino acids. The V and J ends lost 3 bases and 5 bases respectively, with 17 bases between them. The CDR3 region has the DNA TGTGCCAGTAGTATTATCCCCGCAGGCCGTGATCAGCCCCAGCATTTT. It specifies CASSIIPAGRDQPQHF.

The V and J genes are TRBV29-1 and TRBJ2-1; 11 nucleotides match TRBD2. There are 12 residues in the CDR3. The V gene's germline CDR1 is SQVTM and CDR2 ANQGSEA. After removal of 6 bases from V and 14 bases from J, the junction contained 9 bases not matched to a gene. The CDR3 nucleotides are TGCAGCGTAAAGGGACTAGCGGTTAGGGAGTTCTTC. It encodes CSVKGLAVREFF.

Written as DNA, the CDR3 is TGCGCCAGCAGCTCGTCCCCTGAGGAAACTAACTATGGCTACACCTTC. It specifies CASSSSPEETNYGYTF. V gene TRBV5-1 combines with J gene TRBJ1-2; D ambiguous. Germline V gene lookup returns CDR1 SGHRS and CDR2 YFSETQ. The CDR3 totals 16 residues. V was clipped by 3 bases and J by 0 bases, with 15 bases between them.

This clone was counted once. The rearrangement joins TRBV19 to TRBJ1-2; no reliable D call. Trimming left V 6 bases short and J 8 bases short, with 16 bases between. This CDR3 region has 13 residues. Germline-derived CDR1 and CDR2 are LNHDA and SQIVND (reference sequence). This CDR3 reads CASRPGDWEGYTF. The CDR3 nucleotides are TGTGCCAGTAGGCCAGGCGATTGGGAGGGCTACACCTTC.

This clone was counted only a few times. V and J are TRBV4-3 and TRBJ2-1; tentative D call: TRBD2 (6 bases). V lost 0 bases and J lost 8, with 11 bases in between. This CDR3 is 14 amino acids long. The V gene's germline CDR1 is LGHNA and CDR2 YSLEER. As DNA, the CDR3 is TGCGCCAGCAGCCAAGACCAGGGAGGACATGAGCAGTTCTTC. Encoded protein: CASSQDQGGHEQFF.

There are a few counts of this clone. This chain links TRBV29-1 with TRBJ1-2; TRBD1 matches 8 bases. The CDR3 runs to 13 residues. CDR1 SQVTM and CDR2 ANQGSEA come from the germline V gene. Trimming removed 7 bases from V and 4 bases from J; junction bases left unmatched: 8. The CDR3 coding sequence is TGCAGCGCGAATCAGGGGGCTGGCTATGGCTACACCTTC. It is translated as CSANQGAGYGYTF.

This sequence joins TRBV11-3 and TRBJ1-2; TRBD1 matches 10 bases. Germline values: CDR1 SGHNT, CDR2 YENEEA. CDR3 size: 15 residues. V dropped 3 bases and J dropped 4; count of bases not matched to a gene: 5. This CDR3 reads CASSLTGGGGYGYTF. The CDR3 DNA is TGTGCCAGCAGCTTGACAGGGGGCGGCGGCTATGGCTACACCTTC. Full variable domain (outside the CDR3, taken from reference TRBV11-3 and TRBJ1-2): EAGVVQSPRYKIIEKKQPVAFWCNPISGHNTLYWYLQNLGQGPELLIRYENEEAVDDSQLPKDRFSAERLKGVDSTLKIQPAELGDSAVYLCASSLTGGGGYGYTFGSGTRLTVV.

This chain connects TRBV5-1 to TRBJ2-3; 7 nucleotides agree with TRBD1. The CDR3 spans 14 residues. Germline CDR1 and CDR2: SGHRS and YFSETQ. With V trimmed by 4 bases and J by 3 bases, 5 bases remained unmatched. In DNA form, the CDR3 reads TGCGCCAGCAGCCCAGCGACAGGGACAGATACGCAGTATTTT. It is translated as CASSPATGTDTQYF.

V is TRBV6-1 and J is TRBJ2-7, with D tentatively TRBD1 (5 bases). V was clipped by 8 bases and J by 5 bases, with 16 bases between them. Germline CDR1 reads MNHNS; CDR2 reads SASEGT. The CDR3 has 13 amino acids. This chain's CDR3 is CASQTRVLDEQYF. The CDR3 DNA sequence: TGTGCCAGCCAAACCAGGGTACTCGACGAGCAGTACTTC.

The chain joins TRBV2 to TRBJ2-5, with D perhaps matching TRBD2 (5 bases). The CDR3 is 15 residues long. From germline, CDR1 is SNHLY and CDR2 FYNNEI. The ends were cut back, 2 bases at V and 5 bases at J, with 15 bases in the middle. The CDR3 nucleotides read TGTGCCAGCAGTGAACTAGCAGAAATCCGCGAGACCCAGTACTTC. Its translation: CASSELAEIRETQYF.